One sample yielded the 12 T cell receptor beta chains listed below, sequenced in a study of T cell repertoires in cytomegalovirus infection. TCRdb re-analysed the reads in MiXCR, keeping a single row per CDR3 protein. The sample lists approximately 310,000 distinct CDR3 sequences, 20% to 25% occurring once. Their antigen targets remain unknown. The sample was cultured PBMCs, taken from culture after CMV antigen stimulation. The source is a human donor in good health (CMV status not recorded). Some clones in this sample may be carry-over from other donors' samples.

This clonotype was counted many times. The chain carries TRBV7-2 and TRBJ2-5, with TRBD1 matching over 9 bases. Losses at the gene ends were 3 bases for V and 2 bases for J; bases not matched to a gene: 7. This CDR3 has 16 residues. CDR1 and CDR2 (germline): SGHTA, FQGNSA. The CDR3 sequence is CASSFRDRGIQETQYF. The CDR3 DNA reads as TGTGCCAGCAGCTTCCGAGACAGGGGGATACAAGAGACCCAGTACTTC.

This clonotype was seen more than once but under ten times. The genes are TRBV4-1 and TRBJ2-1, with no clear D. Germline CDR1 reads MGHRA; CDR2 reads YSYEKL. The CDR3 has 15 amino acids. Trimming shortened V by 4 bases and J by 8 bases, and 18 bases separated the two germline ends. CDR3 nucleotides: TGCGCCAGCAGCCCCGTCCAGGCTAATAAGGATGAGCAGTTCTTC. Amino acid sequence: CASSPVQANKDEQFF.

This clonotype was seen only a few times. The CDR3 loop is CASSHTVSQETQYF. CDR3 bases: TGTGCCAGCAGCCATACGGTCTCCCAAGAGACCCAGTACTTC. The chain uses TRBV5-4 and TRBJ2-5; D gene uncertain. Germline CDR1 and CDR2: SGHNT and YYREEE (reference sequence). The CDR3 extends over 14 amino acids. Trimming removed 4 bases at V and 1 base at J, with 11 bases between.

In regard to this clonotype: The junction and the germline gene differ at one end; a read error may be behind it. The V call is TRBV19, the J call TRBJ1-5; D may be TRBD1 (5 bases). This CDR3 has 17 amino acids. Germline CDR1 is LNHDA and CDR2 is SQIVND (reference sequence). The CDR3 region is CASRMGKGQDSNQPQHF. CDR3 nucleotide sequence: TGTGCCAGTCGTATGGGGAAGGGGCAAGATAGCAATCAGCCCCAGCATTTT.

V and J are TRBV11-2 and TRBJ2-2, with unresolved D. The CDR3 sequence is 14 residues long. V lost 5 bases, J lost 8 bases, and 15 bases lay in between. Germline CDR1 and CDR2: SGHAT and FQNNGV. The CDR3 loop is CASSLLVFGGELFF. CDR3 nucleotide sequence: TGTGCCAGCAGCCTCTTAGTGTTTGGAGGGGAGCTGTTTTTT.

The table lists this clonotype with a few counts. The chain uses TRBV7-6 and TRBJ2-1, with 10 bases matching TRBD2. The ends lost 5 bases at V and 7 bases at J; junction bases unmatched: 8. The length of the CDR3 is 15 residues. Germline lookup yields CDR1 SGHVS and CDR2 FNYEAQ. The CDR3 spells CASSRGTTSGNEQFF. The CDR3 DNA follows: TGTGCCAGCAGCCGAGGAACGACTAGCGGGAATGAGCAGTTCTTC.

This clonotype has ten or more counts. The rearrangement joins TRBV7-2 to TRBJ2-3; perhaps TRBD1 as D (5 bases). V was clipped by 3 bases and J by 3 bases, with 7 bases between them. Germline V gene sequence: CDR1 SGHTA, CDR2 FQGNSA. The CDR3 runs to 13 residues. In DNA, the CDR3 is TGTGCCAGCAGCTTCCAGGGAACAGATACGCAGTATTTT. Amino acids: CASSFQGTDTQYF.

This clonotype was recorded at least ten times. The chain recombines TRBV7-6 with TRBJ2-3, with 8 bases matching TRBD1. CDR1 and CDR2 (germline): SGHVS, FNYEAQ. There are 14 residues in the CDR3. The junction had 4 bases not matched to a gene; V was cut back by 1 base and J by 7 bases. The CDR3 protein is CASSLEDRVNTQYF. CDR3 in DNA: TGTGCCAGCAGCTTAGAGGACAGGGTGAATACGCAGTATTTT.

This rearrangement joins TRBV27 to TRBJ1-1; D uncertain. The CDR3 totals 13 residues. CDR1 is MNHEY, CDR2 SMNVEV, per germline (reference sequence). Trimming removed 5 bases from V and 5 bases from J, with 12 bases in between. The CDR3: CASSLGSSTEAFF. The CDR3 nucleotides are TGTGCCAGCAGTCTCGGGTCCTCTACTGAAGCTTTCTTT.

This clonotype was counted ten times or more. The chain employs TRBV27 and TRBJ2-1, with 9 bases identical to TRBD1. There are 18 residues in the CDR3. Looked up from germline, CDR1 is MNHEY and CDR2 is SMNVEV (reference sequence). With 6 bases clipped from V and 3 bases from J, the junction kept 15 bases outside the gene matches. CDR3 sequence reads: CASSTSRTGAQGYNEQFF. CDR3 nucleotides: TGTGCCAGCAGCACATCTAGGACAGGGGCGCAGGGCTACAATGAGCAGTTCTTC.

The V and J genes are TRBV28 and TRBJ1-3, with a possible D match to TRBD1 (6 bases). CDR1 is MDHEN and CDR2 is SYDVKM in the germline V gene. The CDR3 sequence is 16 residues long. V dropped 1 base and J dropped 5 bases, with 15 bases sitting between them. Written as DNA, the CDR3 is TGTGCCAGCAGTTTATCCCAAGGAACAGGGAGAAACACCATATATTTT. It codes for CASSLSQGTGRNTIYF. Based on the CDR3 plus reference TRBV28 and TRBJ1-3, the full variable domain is DVKVTQSSRYLVKRTGEKVFLECVQDMDHENMFWYRQDPGLGLRLIYFSYDVKMKEKGDIPEGYSVSREKKERFSLILESASTNQTSMYLCASSLSQGTGRNTIYFGEGSWLTVV.

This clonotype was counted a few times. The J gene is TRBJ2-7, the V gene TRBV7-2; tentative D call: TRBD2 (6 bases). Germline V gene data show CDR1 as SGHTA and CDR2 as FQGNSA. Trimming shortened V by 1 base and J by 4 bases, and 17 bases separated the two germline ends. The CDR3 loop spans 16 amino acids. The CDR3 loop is CASSLEKKPGLYEQYV. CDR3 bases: TGTGCCAGCAGCTTAGAAAAAAAGCCAGGACTATACGAGCAGTACGTC.